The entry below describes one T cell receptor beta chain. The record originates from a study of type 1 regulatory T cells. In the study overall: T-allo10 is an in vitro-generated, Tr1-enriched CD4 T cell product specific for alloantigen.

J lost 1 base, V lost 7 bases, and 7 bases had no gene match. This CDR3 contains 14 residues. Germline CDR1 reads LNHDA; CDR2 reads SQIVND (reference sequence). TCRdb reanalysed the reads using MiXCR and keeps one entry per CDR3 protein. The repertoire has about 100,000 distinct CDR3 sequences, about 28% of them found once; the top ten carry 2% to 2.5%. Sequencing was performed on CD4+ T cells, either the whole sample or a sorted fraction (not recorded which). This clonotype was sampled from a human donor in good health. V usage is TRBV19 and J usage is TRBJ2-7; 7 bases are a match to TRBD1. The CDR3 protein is CASTRDRSSYEQYF. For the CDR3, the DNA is TGTGCCAGTACTAGGGACAGAAGTTCCTACGAGCAGTACTTC.